The present T cell receptor beta chain was sequenced within a study of cytomegalovirus exposure and HLA in healthy donors. Points from the study as a whole: With DRB1 most and HLA-C fewest, TCR association rates differed between HLA loci in a later analysis. The classifier was said to identify cytomegalovirus status with high specificity and sensitivity.

Note on this clone: Its antigen remains unidentified.

Trimming stripped 3 bases from V and 0 bases from J, with 4 bases between. The germline gives CDR1 SGDLS, CDR2 YYNGEE. This CDR3 comprises 13 residues. The PCR was carried out with 60 Vbeta primers and 13 Jbeta primers. TCRdb keeps only in-frame clones here, not all; method: immunoSEQ multiplex PCR. The repertoire holds some 130,000 clones, with around 79% as singletons. This receptor was obtained from a man between 40 and 49 years old in good health and CMV-seropositive. Input material: PBMCs. The rearrangement joins TRBV9 to TRBJ2-1, with D hard to call. Here the CDR3 reads CASSESSYNEQFF. CDR3 sequence (DNA): TGTGCCAGCAGCGAGAGCTCCTACAATGAGCAGTTCTTC.